This T cell receptor beta chain is from a study of blood T cells in healthy people across ages (dated by TCRdb to between 2014 and 2017). Regarding the complete study: In model experiments, roughly one uniquely barcoded TCR beta cDNA molecule per two T cells was captured by template switching. To track age-related changes in TCR beta repertoire diversity, the study relied on deep sequencing normalized with unique cDNA molecular identifiers. The donors were divided into four age groups: young (average around 17 years), middle-aged (approximately 41), aged (about 62) and long-lived (82). To avoid experimental bias, donors of different ages were spread randomly across the sequencing lanes. For two donors (one aged 18 to 29 and one aged 80 or older), the study analyzed two additional independent replicas of 1 million unique cDNA reads from the same blood draw. Overall results and qualifications from the work: Compared with the aged group, more naive CD4+ T cells, fewer expanded clones and increased TCR diversity were shown by the long-lived group, suggesting age selection. Conclusive comparison of naive and antigen-experienced compartments was prevented by the profiling of bulk unsorted PBMCs. There was a strong correlation between observed TCR beta diversity and the percentage of naive T cells measured by flow cytometry. Total diversity estimates from one million sequenced T cells were considered lower bounds and underestimates. Observed TCR beta diversity per million T cells fell roughly linearly with age, and a significant reduction was already apparent by age approximately 41. The CMV infection status of donors was not known, potentially confounding age-related changes in expanded clonotypes.

Library generation was performed with 5' RACE. The run used an Illumina HiSeq 2500. A second about 7 to 11 cycle PCR used a sample-barcoded 5' primer and a J-beta primer mix. A template-switch 5' adaptor carrying 12 random nucleotides introduced a unique molecular identifier onto each TCR beta cDNA molecule. Each sample yielded at least 3 million CDR3-containing paired-end reads. The Mint cDNA synthesis kit, primed by a TRBC-specific oligonucleotide, was used to synthesize first-strand cDNA from all RNA. All cDNA was treated with uracil-DNA glycosylase and then went through a first 18-cycle PCR with the universal primers M1SS and BC2_uni_R. From the authors' description of their analysis: Normalization of each sample was performed by random selection of 1 million high-quality reads, each carrying a distinct molecular identifier. Instead of being binned into consensus sequences, reads that shared molecular identifiers were thrown out. MiTCR, set to a Q25 quality threshold and the strictest error-elimination algorithm, was used for CDR3 identification, clonotype clustering and error correction. A nonparametric unseen species model using Euler transformation provided a lower-bound estimate of total TCR beta diversity. In-frame beta chains were kept once TCRdb had trimmed the public reads at Q25 with fastp and called clones with MiXCR. Each entry merges the rows of one CDR3 protein and shows their most common DNA and genes. The V and J calls here are based on TCRdb, not the publication. The sample table shows about 900,000 distinct CDR3 sequences, and around two thirds are seen once. The top ten hold roughly a quarter of the sample.

The 40 or so donors, aged roughly 6 to 90 years, were systemically healthy Caucasian individuals from Russia. Approximately 9.3 milliliters of peripheral blood were collected from each donor into EDTA-treated Vacutainer tubes. Ficoll-Paque density-gradient centrifugation was used to isolate PBMCs, with at least 7 million obtained per sample. Trizol reagent was used to extract total RNA from PBMCs, with at least 5 micrograms per sample. Naive CD45RAhigh/CD27high T cell percentages were measured by flow cytometry on a PBMC aliquot from every donor. The CDR3 spans 13 residues, from the cysteine through the phenylalanine. Of the read, only the CDR3 DNA is kept; its 39 bases are in frame from base 1. V and J are truncated by 3 bases and 8 bases respectively, leaving an intervening sequence of 11 bases. The table lists this clonotype with a few counts. Its target antigen remains unknown. Per-base qualities were not stored, and no clone one base away is much larger.

This sequence uses TRBV12-3 or TRBV12-4 and TRBJ2-1; the D gene lacks a confident call. The clonotype comes from a man aged 30-40 years in good health. Sequenced material: blood. In nucleotide form, the sequence is TGTGCCAGCAGTTTCAACTCCCCCTATGAGCAGTTCTTC. This translates into CASSFNSPYEQFF.